The clone carrying this T cell receptor beta chain is categorized as medium-sized. Treg sorting used a CD4+CD25+CD127-/low gate. Adaptor-ligated barcode primers were used to amplify TRBV12-4/TRBJ1-2 clonotypes. MiXCR was run by TCRdb on the multiplex PCR reads, yielding one entry per CDR3 protein. The sample records about 2,000 distinct CDR3 sequences, about 18% being singletons. Trimming stripped 6 bases from V and 1 base from J, with 9 bases between. The CDR3 has 13 amino acids. This chain uses TRBV12-3 or TRBV12-4 with TRBJ1-2, with D possibly TRBD1 on 6 matching bases. The sample taken for sequencing was Tregs sorted from blood. This sequence was found in a female donor with breast cancer. CDR3 DNA sequence: TGTGCCAGCAGCGGGACAATTAACTATGGCTACACCTTC. Protein sequence: CASSGTINYGYTF.